The 22 T cell receptor beta chains below were found in one sample sequenced in a study of blood T cell repertoires in COVID-19 (dated by TCRdb to 2020 to 2022). The library relied on the immunoSEQ multiplex PCR assay. TCRdb carries this immuneACCESS record with in-frame sequences only. Its versions omit some clonotypes, under half of them owing to an unresolved V gene in the studies checked, with the rest unexplained. The table for this sample lists around 100,000 clones; 80% to 90% of them were counted only once. The ten most abundant clones make up over 1.2% of the sample. The specimen sequenced was peripheral blood. The source of these receptors is a middle-aged man with acute or convalescent COVID-19.

This sequence joins TRBV7-9 and TRBJ1-2, with TRBD1 matching 8 bases. The ends lost 1 base at V and 2 bases at J; junction bases unmatched: 0. This CDR3 comprises 14 residues. Germline assignment: CDR1 SEHNR and CDR2 FQNEAQ (reference sequence). The CDR3 loop is CASSLGTGNYGYTF. The CDR3 region has the DNA TGTGCCAGCAGCTTAGGGACAGGGAACTATGGCTACACCTTC.

The chain employs TRBV27 and TRBJ2-1; 10 bases line up with TRBD2. The germline V gene encodes CDR1 MNHEY and CDR2 SMNVEV (reference sequence). Germline trimming cut 7 bases from V and 4 bases from J; bases unmatched to any gene: 7. The CDR3 has 15 residues. CDR3 in DNA: TGTGCCAGCACTCCCGGGACTAGCGTTTACAATGAGCAGTTCTTC. Its protein is CASTPGTSVYNEQFF.

The V gene is TRBV5-5, the J gene TRBJ2-4; TRBD1 is a possible D gene (6 bases). CDR1 and CDR2 (germline): SGHKS, YYEKEE (reference sequence). This CDR3 spans 13 amino acids. The V and J ends lost 2 bases and 9 bases respectively, with 12 bases between them. The DNA of the CDR3 is TGTGCCAGCAGCTTTGGGGGCTTTAGCATTCAGTACTTC. Residues: CASSFGGFSIQYF.

Comments on this clone: An end of the junction differs from the germline gene, which may be a read error. The rearrangement joins TRBV5-4 to TRBJ2-5, with D possibly being TRBD1 (5 bases). The length of the CDR3 is 14 residues. Germline V gives CDR1 SGHNT, CDR2 YYREEE (reference sequence). The CDR3 spells CASRLGRRQETQYF. CDR3 in DNA: TGTGCCAGCAGGTTGGGGCGGAGACAAGAGACCCAGTACTTC.

The CDR3, as DNA: TGTGCCAGTGGACCACAGGGATTTGGACTAGCGGGGTCGAATGAGCAGTTCTTC. Protein: CASGPQGFGLAGSNEQFF. The rearrangement links TRBV19 to TRBJ2-1; 12 nucleotides agree with TRBD2. The CDR3 has 18 amino acids. With V trimmed by 8 bases and J by 7 bases, 18 bases remained unmatched. Germline V gene data show CDR1 as LNHDA and CDR2 as SQIVND (reference sequence). The whole variable domain, remainder taken from reference TRBV19 and TRBJ2-1, is DGGITQSPKYLFRKEGQNVTLSCEQNLNHDAMYWYRQDPGQGLRLIYYSQIVNDFQKGDIAEGYSVSREKKESFPLTVTSAQKNPTAFYLCASGPQGFGLAGSNEQFFGPGTRLTVL.

The table lists this clone with a count of one. The chain recombines TRBV3-1 (or the pseudogene TRBV3-2) with TRBJ1-1, with 7 positions matching TRBD1. The CDR3 consists of 13 residues. Germline CDR1 is LGHDT and CDR2 is YNNKEL (reference sequence). Trimming cost V 2 bases and J 4 bases; bases outside gene matches: 1. The CDR3 bases are TGTGCCAGCAGCCAAAGGACAGGCACTGAAGCTTTCTTT. This translates into CASSQRTGTEAFF.

This sequence joins TRBV2 and TRBJ1-6, with 9 bases fitting TRBD1. CDR1 and CDR2 from the germline V gene are SNHLY and FYNNEI. This CDR3 has 14 amino acids. The V and J ends lost 5 bases and 9 bases, in that order; junction bases with no gene match: 5. The DNA of the CDR3 is TGTGCCAGCAGTATCGGACAGGGGAGTTCACCCCTCCACTTT. As protein: CASSIGQGSSPLHF.

The chain recombines TRBV9 with TRBJ2-2; D may be TRBD1 (7 bases). Germline CDR1 reads SGDLS; CDR2 reads YYNGEE. The CDR3 is 15 amino acids. Trimming removed 4 bases from V and 7 bases from J, with 17 bases in between. The CDR3 here is CASSPGGTTGGELFF. In DNA, the CDR3 is TGTGCCAGCAGCCCAGGGGGGACCACCGGCGGGGAGCTGTTTTTT.

The V gene is TRBV6-2 or TRBV6-3, the J gene TRBJ2-3, with D perhaps matching TRBD2 (6 bases). There are 14 residues in the CDR3. V dropped 4 bases and J dropped 3 bases, with 11 bases sitting between them. The germline V gene encodes CDR1 MNHEY and CDR2 SVGEGT. Here the CDR3 reads CASSFDRGTDTQYF. CDR3 sequence (DNA): TGTGCCAGCAGTTTCGACCGGGGGACAGATACGCAGTATTTT.

CDR3 in DNA: TGTGCCAGCAGCACTGGACAGGGTCGGTCCCTCCACTTT. This translates into CASSTGQGRSLHF. The chain joins TRBV9 to TRBJ1-6; 8 positions agree with TRBD1. The V segment lost 4 bases and the J segment 14 bases; nucleotides outside the gene matches: 8. This CDR3 comprises 13 residues. The germline gives CDR1 SGDLS, CDR2 YYNGEE.

The chain employs TRBV5-1 and TRBJ2-1; tentative D call: TRBD1 (6 bases). CDR3 length: 15 amino acids. The germline V and J ends were trimmed by 3 bases and 2 bases, with 12 bases remaining between them. CDR1 and CDR2 from the germline V gene are SGHRS and YFSETQ. CDR3 amino acids: CASSSDGGAYNEQFF. The DNA for the CDR3 is TGCGCCAGCAGCTCGGATGGGGGCGCCTACAATGAGCAGTTCTTC.

The chain combines TRBV7-2 with TRBJ2-2; D might be TRBD2 (5 bases). Germline CDR1 SGHTA, CDR2 FQGNSA. V was pared by 4 bases and J by 0 bases, with 12 bases between. This CDR3 contains 16 residues. The CDR3: CASSYRRTANTGELFF. The CDR3 nucleotides are TGTGCCAGCAGCTATAGGAGGACGGCGAACACCGGGGAGCTGTTTTTT. Supplemented by reference TRBV7-2 and TRBJ2-2, the full variable domain reads GAGVSQSPSNKVTEKGKDVELRCDPISGHTALYWYRQSLGQGLEFLIYFQGNSAPDKSGLPSDRFSAERTGGSVSTLTIQRTQQEDSAVYLCASSYRRTANTGELFFGEGSRLTVL.

J is TRBJ2-7 and V is TRBV4-1, with 7 bases matching TRBD2. Germline V CDR1 and CDR2: MGHRA, YSYEKL. CDR3 length: 16 residues. J gave up 2 bases and V 2 bases, and 9 bases lay outside the gene matches. The CDR3, as DNA: TGCGCCAGCAGCCAATGGGGGAGGGCCCGTCCCTACGAGCAGTACTTC. Its translation is CASSQWGRARPYEQYF.

This chain connects TRBV7-2 to TRBJ1-1; 8 bases map to TRBD1. This CDR3 is 16 amino acids long. The germline V gene has CDR1 SGHTA and CDR2 FQGNSA. V trimming: 2 bases; J trimming: 3 bases; junction bases outside the gene matches: 8. The CDR3 reads CASSLQGALGYTEAFF. In DNA, the CDR3 is TGTGCCAGCAGCTTACAGGGGGCCCTGGGATACACTGAAGCTTTCTTT.

J is TRBJ1-6 and V is TRBV28, with no clear D. V lost 6 bases and J lost 0, with 6 bases in between. In germline, CDR1 is MDHEN, CDR2 SYDVKM. CDR3 length: 14 amino acids. The CDR3 region is CASSPSSYNSPLHF. The CDR3 bases are TGTGCCAGCAGCCCCAGCTCCTATAATTCACCCCTCCACTTT.

The chain combines TRBV20-1 with TRBJ2-5; 8 nucleotides agree with TRBD1. Germline assignment: CDR1 DFQATT and CDR2 SNEGSKA (reference sequence). The CDR3 loop spans 16 amino acids. Germline trimming cut 6 bases from V and 3 bases from J; bases unmatched to any gene: 15. In DNA form, the CDR3 reads TGCAGTGCCAGTGGGCGGGGTTACAGGGGGGAAGAGACCCAGTACTTC. Translation gives CSASGRGYRGEETQYF.

The chain combines TRBV30 with TRBJ2-1; 11 bases match TRBD2. Germline-derived CDR1 and CDR2 are GTSNPN and SVGIG (reference sequence). V gave up 2 bases and J gave up 8 bases; unmatched junction bases: 5. The CDR3 runs to 14 residues. CDR3 sequence: CAWSPGLAADEQFF. The CDR3 DNA is TGTGCCTGGAGTCCGGGACTAGCGGCCGATGAGCAGTTCTTC.

This chain joins TRBV12-2 and TRBJ2-1; the table's D call, TRBD2, was not checked against the DNA. TRBV12-2 is recorded as a pseudogene. The CDR3 totals 18 residues. The DNA for the CDR3 is TGTGCAAGTCGCTTTGGGCTCATTCAGCGGGGCTCGATTGATGAGCAGTTCTTC. Protein sequence: CASRFGLIQRGSIDEQFF.

This chain links TRBV2 with TRBJ2-5; 13 nucleotides line up with TRBD2. The V segment lost 3 bases and the J segment 2 bases; nucleotides outside the gene matches: 6. CDR3 length equals 17 residues. The germline gives CDR1 SNHLY, CDR2 FYNNEI. CDR3 nucleotide sequence: TGTGCCAGCAGTGACGGACTAGCGGGGGCGCTACAAGAGACCCAGTACTTC. Translated, it gives CASSDGLAGALQETQYF. Based on the CDR3 plus reference TRBV2 and TRBJ2-5, the full variable domain is EPEVTQTPSHQVTQMGQEVILRCVPISNHLYFYWYRQILGQKVEFLVSFYNNEISEKSEIFDDQFSVERPDGSNFTLKIRSTKLEDSAMYFCASSDGLAGALQETQYFGPGTRLLVL.

This sequence joins TRBV7-8 and TRBJ2-7; 7 positions agree with TRBD2. The germline gives CDR1 SGHVS, CDR2 FQNEAQ. The CDR3 has 16 amino acids. V shed 1 base, J shed 2 bases, and the junction held 8 bases outside the gene matches. The CDR3 bases are TGTGCCAGCAGCTTAGGGGGAGGGAGGGTAGCCTACGAGCAGTACTTC. Protein product: CASSLGGGRVAYEQYF.

V gene TRBV6-5 combines with J gene TRBJ1-4; weak D call: TRBD1 (5 bases). V was pared by 3 bases and J by 8 bases, with 16 bases between. The CDR3 consists of 15 residues. CDR1 is MNHEY and CDR2 is SVGAGI in the germline V gene. The CDR3, as DNA: TGTGCCAGCAGTTATGTGGGGCGAGGGAGGGAAAAACTGTTTTTT. It specifies CASSYVGRGREKLFF.

The CDR3 DNA reads TGCGCCAGCAGCCAAAGGATCGGGGGACAGGGGGCGGGCGAGCAGTACTTC. It translates to CASSQRIGGQGAGEQYF. The chain carries TRBV4-3 and TRBJ2-7; TRBD1 matches at 12 bases. The germline V gene has CDR1 LGHNA and CDR2 YSLEER. CDR3 length: 17 residues. V shed 2 bases, J shed 6 bases, and the junction held 11 bases outside the gene matches.